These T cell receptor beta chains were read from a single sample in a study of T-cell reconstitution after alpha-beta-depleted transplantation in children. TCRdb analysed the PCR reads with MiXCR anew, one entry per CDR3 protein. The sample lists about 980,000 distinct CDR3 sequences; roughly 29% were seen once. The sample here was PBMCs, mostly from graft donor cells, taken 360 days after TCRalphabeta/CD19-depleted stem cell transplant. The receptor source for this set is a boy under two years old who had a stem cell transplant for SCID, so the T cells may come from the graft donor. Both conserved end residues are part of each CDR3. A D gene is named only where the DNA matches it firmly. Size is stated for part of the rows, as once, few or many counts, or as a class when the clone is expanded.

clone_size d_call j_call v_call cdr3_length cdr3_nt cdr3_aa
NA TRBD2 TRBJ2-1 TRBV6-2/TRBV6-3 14 TGTGCCAGCAGTCGGCCTAGCGGGGGGGATGAGCAGTTCTTC CASSRPSGGDEQFF
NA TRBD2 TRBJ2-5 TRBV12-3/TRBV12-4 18 TGTGCCAGCAGTTTCGGAGTAGCGGGGGGATATGCGCAAGAGACCCAGTACTTC CASSFGVAGGYAQETQYF
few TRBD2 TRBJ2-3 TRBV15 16 TGTGCCACCAGCTTTGGGACTAGCGGGGGGGAAGATACGCAGTATTTT CATSFGTSGGEDTQYF
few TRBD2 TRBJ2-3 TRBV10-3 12 TGTGCCATCAATAGCGGGGGGGATACGCAGTATTTT CAINSGGDTQYF
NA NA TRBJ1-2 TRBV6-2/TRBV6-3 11 TGTGCCAGCAGTTACCCCGGTGGCTACACCTTC CASSYPGGYTF
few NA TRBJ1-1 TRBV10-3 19 TGTGCCATCAGTGACCCGAAGACAGGACGGCTACCTTTGAACACTGAAGCTTTCTTT CAISDPKTGRLPLNTEAFF
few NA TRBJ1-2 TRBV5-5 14 TGTGCCAGCAGCTTGGTACCTCCCGCTTATGGCTACACCTTC CASSLVPPAYGYTF
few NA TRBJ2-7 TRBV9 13 TGTGCCAGCAGCGTAGAGCCGTTCCACGAGCAGTACTTC CASSVEPFHEQYF
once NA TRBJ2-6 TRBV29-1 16 TGCAGCGTTGAAGATCACCTTTTGGGAGGGGCCAACGTCCTGACTTTC CSVEDHLLGGANVLTF
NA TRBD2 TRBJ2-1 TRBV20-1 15 TGCAGTGCTCCCCTCCCCGGGGGGGCCTACAATGAGCAGTTCTTC CSAPLPGGAYNEQFF
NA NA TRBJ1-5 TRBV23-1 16 TGCGCCAGCAGTCAATCGGACGGACAGTCTTATCAGCCCCAGCATTTT CASSQSDGQSYQPQHF
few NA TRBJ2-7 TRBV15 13 TGTGCCACCAGCAGAGATCAGGTCTACGAGCAGTACTTC CATSRDQVYEQYF
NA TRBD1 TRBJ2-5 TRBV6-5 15 TGTGCCAGCAGTTACGGGGACAGAAGAGAAGAGACCCAGTACTTC CASSYGDRREETQYF
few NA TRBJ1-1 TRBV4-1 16 TGCGCCAGCAGCCAAGGGGGGCACAGGGTAGGGACTGAAGCTTTCTTT CASSQGGHRVGTEAFF
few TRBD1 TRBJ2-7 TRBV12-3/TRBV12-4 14 TGTGCCAGCAGTGATACAGGGGTTTCGGGCGAGCAGTACTTC CASSDTGVSGEQYF
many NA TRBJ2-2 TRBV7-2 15 TGTGCCAGCAGCTTAGTTCGGCGGAACACCGGGGAGCTGTTTTTT CASSLVRRNTGELFF
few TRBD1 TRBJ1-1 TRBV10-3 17 TGTGCCATCAGAGACAGGGGAACCACACAGGGGAACACTGAAGCTTTCTTT CAIRDRGTTQGNTEAFF
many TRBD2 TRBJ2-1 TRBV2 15 TGTGCCAGCAGTGCCCTCCCGGGGGGATACAATGAGCAGTTCTTC CASSALPGGYNEQFF
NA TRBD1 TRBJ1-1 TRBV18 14 TGTGCCAGCTCACAATCCGACAGGGAAGGTGAAGCTTTCTTT CASSQSDREGEAFF
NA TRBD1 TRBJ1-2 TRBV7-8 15 TGTGCCAGCAGCGCGGCAGGGGGCCGGGACTATGGCTACACCTTC CASSAAGGRDYGYTF
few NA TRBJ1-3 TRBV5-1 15 TGCGCCAGCAGCTCCGGGTTGAGCTCTGGAAACACCATATATTTT CASSSGLSSGNTIYF
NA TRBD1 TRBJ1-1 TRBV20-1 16 TGCAGCTGCGACAGGGCAACACAATCCATGAACACTGAAGCTTTCTTT CSCDRATQSMNTEAFF
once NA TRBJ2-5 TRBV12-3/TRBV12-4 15 TGTGCCAGCAGTTTGGACCGGACCTTCCAAGAGACCCAGTACTTC CASSLDRTFQETQYF
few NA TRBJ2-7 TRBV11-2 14 TGTGCCAGCAGCTTAGGACGGGCTCTTGACGAGCAGTACTTC CASSLGRALDEQYF
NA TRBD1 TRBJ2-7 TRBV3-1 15 TGTGCCAGCAGCCAACTCCCGGGACAGGGCTACGAGCAGTACTTC CASSQLPGQGYEQYF
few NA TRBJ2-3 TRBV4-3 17 TGCGCCAGCAGCCGGACCGAACCCCACGAAGGCACAGATACGCAGTATTTT CASSRTEPHEGTDTQYF
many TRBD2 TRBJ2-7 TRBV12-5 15 TGTGCTAGTGGTTTCTTGGCGGGGGTACGTAACGAGCAGTACTTC CASGFLAGVRNEQYF
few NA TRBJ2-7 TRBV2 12 TGTGCCAGTAAGGACACTTCCTACGAGCAGTACTTC CASKDTSYEQYF
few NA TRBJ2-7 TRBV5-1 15 TGCGCCAGCAGCTTCCTCGGGTCTAGTTCCTACGAGCAGTACTTC CASSFLGSSSYEQYF
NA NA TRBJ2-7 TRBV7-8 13 TGTGCCAGCAGCTTGCTCGGCAGGCGAGAGCAGTACTTC CASSLLGRREQYF
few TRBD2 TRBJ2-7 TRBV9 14 TGTGCCAGCAGCGTCGGGACTAGCGGCTACGAGCAGTACTTC CASSVGTSGYEQYF
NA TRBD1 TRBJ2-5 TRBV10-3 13 TGTGCCATCAAGGGGACAGGGCAAGAGACCCAGTACTTC CAIKGTGQETQYF
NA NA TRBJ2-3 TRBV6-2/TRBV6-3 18 TGTGCCAGCAGTTACGGGCCTGGAGGTCGTCCTAGTGTGGATACGCAGTATTTT CASSYGPGGRPSVDTQYF
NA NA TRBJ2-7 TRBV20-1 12 TGCAGTGCTAGTCCGGGGGCGCGGGAGCAGTACTTC CSASPGAREQYF
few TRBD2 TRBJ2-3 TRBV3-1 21 TGTGCCAGCAGCCAAGATCAAGTCTTAGCGGGGGGCACCTGGGGCACAGATACGCAGTATTTT CASSQDQVLAGGTWGTDTQYF
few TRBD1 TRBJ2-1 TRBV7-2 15 TGTGCCAGCAGCAGCGGACAGGGTAAGGGCAATGAGCAGTTCTTC CASSSGQGKGNEQFF
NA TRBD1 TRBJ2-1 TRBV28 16 TGTGCCAGCAGCCAGGCCCGGACAGGGAGATGGAATGAGCAGTTCTTC CASSQARTGRWNEQFF
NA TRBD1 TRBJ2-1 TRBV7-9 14 TGTGCCAGCAGCAAACAGGGGACCTACAATGAGCAGTTCTTC CASSKQGTYNEQFF
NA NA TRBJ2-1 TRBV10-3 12 TGTGCCATCAGGAGACAGTCAAATGAGCAGTTCTTC CAIRRQSNEQFF
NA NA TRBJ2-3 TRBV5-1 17 TGCGCCAGCAGCCCGACTGGGCTAAGGGCGAGCACAGATACGCAGTATTTT CASSPTGLRASTDTQYF
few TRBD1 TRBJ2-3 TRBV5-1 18 TGCGCCAGCAGCAGGTGGCAGGGGGCCGGTATGAGCACAGATACGCAGTATTTT CASSRWQGAGMSTDTQYF
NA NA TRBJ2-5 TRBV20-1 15 TGCAGTGCTAGGGCAGCAGAAACCCCGGGGGAGACCCAGTACTTC CSARAAETPGETQYF
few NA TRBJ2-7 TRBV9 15 TGTGCCAGCAGCGTAGCTACTACGGTTGCATCCGAGCAGTACTTC CASSVATTVASEQYF
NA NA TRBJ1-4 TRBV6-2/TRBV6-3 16 TGTGCCAGCAGTTACTCGTTTTGGAGGGGCGGCGAAAAACTGTTTTTT CASSYSFWRGGEKLFF
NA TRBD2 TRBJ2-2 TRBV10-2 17 TGCGCCAGCATGATCCTAGCGGGGGCGGTTCGAACCGGGGAGCTGTTTTTT CASMILAGAVRTGELFF
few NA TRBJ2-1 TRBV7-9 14 TGTGCCAGCAGCCCCCCACCGAAATACAATGAGCAGTTCTTC CASSPPPKYNEQFF
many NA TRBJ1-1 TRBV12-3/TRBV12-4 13 TGTGCCAGCAGTTTAGGGGTCGTCACTGAAGCTTTCTTT CASSLGVVTEAFF
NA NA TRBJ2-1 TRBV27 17 TGTGCCAGCAGTTTGGGGTACGGGGACCACCTCTACAATGAGCAGTTCTTC CASSLGYGDHLYNEQFF
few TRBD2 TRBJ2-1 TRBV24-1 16 TGTGCCACCAGTGATCCAGTAGCGGGAGGAAAGAATGAGCAGTTCTTC CATSDPVAGGKNEQFF
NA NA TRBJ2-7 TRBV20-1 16 TGCAGTGCTAGAGATCCTCACAGCCCCTACATCTACGAGCAGTACTTC CSARDPHSPYIYEQYF
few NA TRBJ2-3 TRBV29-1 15 TGCAGCGTTGAAGCGCCCGATGCTAGCACAGATACGCAGTATTTT CSVEAPDASTDTQYF
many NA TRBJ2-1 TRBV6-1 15 TGTGCCAGCAGTGCTCGGACTGTGAACCGCAATGAGCAGTTCTTC CASSARTVNRNEQFF
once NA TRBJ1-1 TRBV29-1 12 TGCAGCGCGCAGGTGGTGAGCACTGAAGCTTTCTTT CSAQVVSTEAFF
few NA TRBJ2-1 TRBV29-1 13 TGCAGCGTGGGAGGGGGACAGACCTATGAGCAGTTCTTC CSVGGGQTYEQFF
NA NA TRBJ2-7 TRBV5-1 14 TGCGCCAGCGGAGGGGACTCCCGACCTTTGGAGCAGTACTTC CASGGDSRPLEQYF
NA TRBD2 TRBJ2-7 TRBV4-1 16 TGCGCCAGCAGCCACCTCTCTAGCGGGGGGGCCTACGAGCAGTACTTC CASSHLSSGGAYEQYF
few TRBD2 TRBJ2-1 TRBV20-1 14 TGCAGTGCCCATCCCCCGGGGGGGCATAATGAGCAGTTCTTC CSAHPPGGHNEQFF
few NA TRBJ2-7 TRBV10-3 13 TGTGCCATCAGTGAGGGTGGCCCCTACGAGCAGTACTTC CAISEGGPYEQYF
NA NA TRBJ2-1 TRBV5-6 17 TGTGCCAGCAGCTTGGTAAGGACAAAGGGGTCCTACAATGAGCAGTTCTTC CASSLVRTKGSYNEQFF
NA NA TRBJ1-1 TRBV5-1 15 TGCGCCAGCAGGGGAATTGAGGGAAGTTCTCGGTTGGCTTTCTTT CASRGIEGSSRLAFF